One sample yielded the 24 T cell receptor beta chains listed below, sequenced in a study of blood T cell repertoires in COVID-19. The table came from immunoSEQ multiplex PCR; TCRdb's copy has only in-frame clones and leaves some out. The table records nearly 300,000 clones, roughly 89% of them present only once. The sequenced sample consisted of PBMCs or T cells enriched from blood (not recorded which). These receptors were taken from a woman aged 45-60 years who had been exposed to COVID-19.

The chain is built from TRBV2 and TRBJ2-7; 8 positions agree with TRBD1. V lost 10 bases to trimming and J lost 5 bases; unmatched junction nucleotides: 13. The germline V gene has CDR1 SNHLY and CDR2 FYNNEI. This CDR3 spans 14 amino acids. Written as DNA, the CDR3 is TGTGCCAACCAGGGCCTTCCAGGGGGCGACGAGCAGTACTTC. This gives the protein CANQGLPGGDEQYF. Filled out from reference TRBV2 and TRBJ2-7, the complete variable domain reads EPEVTQTPSHQVTQMGQEVILRCVPISNHLYFYWYRQILGQKVEFLVSFYNNEISEKSEIFDDQFSVERPDGSNFTLKIRSTKLEDSAMYFCANQGLPGGDEQYFGPGTRLTVT.

V gene TRBV5-6 combines with J gene TRBJ2-2; possible D gene TRBD2, 5 bases. The CDR3 spans 14 residues. The germline V gene encodes CDR1 SGHDT and CDR2 YYEEEE. Trimming removed 4 bases at V and 3 bases at J, with 10 bases between. The CDR3 DNA reads as TGTGCCAGCAGCCGCCGGGATCACACCGGGGAGCTGTTTTTT. Encoded protein: CASSRRDHTGELFF. Full variable domain (outside the CDR3, taken from reference TRBV5-6 and TRBJ2-2): DAGVTQSPTHLIKTRGQQVTLRCSPKSGHDTVSWYQQALGQGPQFIFQYYEEEERQRGNFPDRFSGHQFPNYSSELNVNALLLGDSALYLCASSRRDHTGELFFGEGSRLTVL.

In this sample, this clone turned up once. The chain links TRBV5-1 to TRBJ1-6, with D tentatively TRBD1 (5 bases). The CDR3 has 14 residues. The germline V gene has CDR1 SGHRS and CDR2 YFSETQ. V lost 1 base to trimming and J lost 3 bases, with 5 bases between them. The CDR3 is CASSLQGYNSPLHF. In nucleotides, the CDR3 is TGCGCCAGCAGCTTGCAGGGCTATAATTCACCCCTCCACTTT.

The rearrangement links TRBV6-5 to TRBJ2-7; the match to TRBD1 covers 9 bases. This CDR3 spans 15 amino acids. The V gene's germline CDR1 is MNHEY and CDR2 SVGAGI. Losses at the gene ends were 5 bases for V and 0 bases for J; bases not matched to a gene: 5. CDR3 sequence: CASSTKQGASYEQYF. CDR3 coding DNA: TGTGCCAGCAGTACAAAACAGGGGGCCTCCTACGAGCAGTACTTC.

The chain uses TRBV28 and TRBJ2-2; 7 bases are shared with TRBD2. J was trimmed by 1 base and V by 8 bases; bases with no gene match: 7. Germline assignment: CDR1 MDHEN and CDR2 SYDVKM. The CDR3 covers 15 residues. The CDR3 spells CASVESGENTGELFF. The CDR3 coding sequence is TGTGCCAGCGTTGAAAGCGGGGAGAACACCGGGGAGCTGTTTTTT.

This clone was detected only once. The chain links TRBV30 to TRBJ2-7; TRBD1 aligns across 9 bases. From germline, CDR1 is GTSNPN and CDR2 SVGIG (reference sequence). This CDR3 has 15 residues. V shed 5 bases, J shed 3 bases, and the junction held 11 bases outside the gene matches. CDR3 sequence: CAWARGGTGFYEQYF. The CDR3 coding sequence is TGTGCCTGGGCCCGAGGTGGGACAGGGTTCTACGAGCAGTACTTC. Looking up the rest from reference TRBV30 and TRBJ2-7 gives the full variable domain: SQTIHQWPATLVQPVGSPLSLECTVEGTSNPNLYWYRQAAGRGLQLLFYSVGIGQISSEVPQNLSASRPQDRQFILSSKKLLLSDSGFYLCAWARGGTGFYEQYFGPGTRLTVT.

The count of this clone is one. V usage is TRBV7-8 and J usage is TRBJ1-5; D is possibly TRBD1 (5 bases). The CDR3 contains 14 residues. Per germline, CDR1 SGHVS and CDR2 FQNEAQ. Trimming pared 1 base from V and 2 bases from J, leaving 6 bases between. In DNA, the CDR3 is TGTGCCAGCAGCTTAGGCAGGGGCAATCAGCCCCAGCATTTT. Translating gives CASSLGRGNQPQHF.

The J gene is TRBJ2-7, the V gene TRBV28; 7 nucleotides match TRBD1. V gave up 4 bases and J gave up 1 base; unmatched junction bases: 7. The germline CDR1 and CDR2 sequences are MDHEN and SYDVKM. The CDR3 totals 15 residues. For the CDR3, the DNA is TGTGCCAGCAGTTCCGGACAGGAGAGTTCCTACGAGCAGTACTTC. It codes for CASSSGQESSYEQYF.

This chain links TRBV28 with TRBJ2-7; 8 bases line up with TRBD1. In germline, CDR1 is MDHEN, CDR2 SYDVKM. The CDR3 extends over 15 amino acids. After removal of 6 bases from V and 9 bases from J, the junction contained 16 bases not matched to a gene. In DNA, the CDR3 is TGTGCCAGCAGGCCTGGGACAGGACCTACGTTGGGGCAGTACTTC. It translates to CASRPGTGPTLGQYF.

V and J are TRBV18 and TRBJ2-5, with D perhaps matching TRBD1 (6 bases). The CDR3 consists of 15 residues. The germline V gene encodes CDR1 KGHSH and CDR2 LQKENI. V was pared by 4 bases and J by 1 base, with 13 bases between. CDR3 coding DNA: TGTGCCAGCTCACTTAAAGACAGGTCCCAAGAGACCCAGTACTTC. This codes for CASSLKDRSQETQYF.

The genes are TRBV3-1 (or the pseudogene TRBV3-2) and TRBJ1-1; D is perhaps TRBD1 (5 bases). CDR1 LGHDT and CDR2 YNNKEL come from the germline V gene (reference sequence). V lost 2 bases and J 1 base, leaving 17 bases between the germline ends. There are 17 residues in the CDR3. The CDR3 nucleotides read TGTGCCAGCAGCCAAATCCAGGTTCTGGGGGGGAACACTGAAGCTTTCTTT. This sequence encodes CASSQIQVLGGNTEAFF.

Only one count was recorded for this clone. The chain joins TRBV6-5 to TRBJ2-1; D perhaps matches TRBD2 (5 bases). Trimming cost V 6 bases and J 7 bases, with 13 bases left between them. CDR3 length: 13 residues. Germline CDR1 is MNHEY and CDR2 is SVGAGI. The CDR3 loop reads CASRRYTGNEQFF. DNA of the CDR3: TGTGCCAGCAGAAGATACACGGGAAATGAGCAGTTCTTC.

The J gene is TRBJ1-6, the V gene TRBV5-1, with 7 bases that match TRBD1. CDR1 is SGHRS, CDR2 YFSETQ, per germline. The CDR3 covers 15 residues. Trimming took 0 bases from V and 6 from J; bases not matched to a gene: 3. The CDR3 DNA follows: TGCGCCAGCAGCTTGGGGACAGGTCCTAATTCACCCCTCCACTTT. Translated: CASSLGTGPNSPLHF.

The chain employs TRBV27 and TRBJ1-2; D unclear. Trimming took off 5 bases at V and 2 bases at J, with 15 bases between the two ends. Germline CDR1 reads MNHEY; CDR2 reads SMNVEV (reference sequence). CDR3 length equals 15 residues. In nucleotides, the CDR3 is TGTGCCAGCAGTGCAACTCTCACCCTAAACTATGGCTACACCTTC. It is translated as CASSATLTLNYGYTF.

This clone has just one count. The gene calls are TRBV9 and TRBJ2-3; 9 bases match TRBD2. Germline V lookup: CDR1 SGDLS, CDR2 YYNGEE. Trimming removed 3 bases from V and 1 base from J; junction bases left unmatched: 6. This CDR3 region has 16 residues. As DNA, the CDR3 is TGTGCCAGCAGCGCCTTTGTAGCGGGGGGCACAGATACGCAGTATTTT. Protein product: CASSAFVAGGTDTQYF.

The chain has TRBV7-6 and TRBJ1-1; 7 nucleotides align to TRBD1. The CDR3 totals 17 residues. Germline V gene lookup returns CDR1 SGHVS and CDR2 FNYEAQ. Trimming cost V 1 base and J 5 bases; bases outside gene matches: 13. CDR3 in amino acids: CASSLEEQGWLGTEAFF. In DNA form, the CDR3 reads TGTGCCAGCAGCTTAGAAGAACAGGGGTGGTTAGGGACTGAAGCTTTCTTT.

V is TRBV6-5 and J is TRBJ1-5, with a tentative D call TRBD1 (5 bases). The length of the CDR3 is 14 residues. From germline, CDR1 is MNHEY and CDR2 SVGAGI. Between the trimmed V and J ends, which lost 6 bases and 3 bases, there was a span of 12 bases. The CDR3 region has the DNA TGTGCCAGCAGAGTGCAGGGAACCAATCAGCCCCAGCATTTT. Encoded protein: CASRVQGTNQPQHF.

The V and J genes are TRBV3-1 (or the pseudogene TRBV3-2) and TRBJ2-1; D is unresolved. Germline V lookup: CDR1 LGHDT, CDR2 YNNKEL (reference sequence). V shed 0 bases and J shed 0 bases, with 9 bases lying between them. CDR3 length equals 16 residues. The CDR3 loop is CASSQELTYSYNEQFF. The CDR3 coding sequence is TGTGCCAGCAGCCAAGAGCTCACTTACTCCTACAATGAGCAGTTCTTC.

V and J are TRBV25-1 and TRBJ2-2; 7 nucleotides match TRBD1. Germline V CDR1 and CDR2: MGHDK, SYGVNS. This CDR3 is built from 15 residues. Losses at the gene ends were 4 bases for V and 6 bases for J; bases not matched to a gene: 8. The CDR3 DNA reads TGTGCCAGCAGTGCACAGGGGAGAGGGGCCGGGGAGCTGTTTTTT. This translates into CASSAQGRGAGELFF. Together with reference TRBV25-1 and TRBJ2-2, the CDR3 gives the full variable domain: EADIYQTPRYLVIGTGKKITLECSQTMGHDKMYWYQQDPGMELHLIHYSYGVNSTEKGDLSSESTVSRIRTEHFPLTLESARPSHTSQYLCASSAQGRGAGELFFGEGSRLTVL.

This chain connects TRBV30 to TRBJ1-2; TRBD1 might be the D (5 bases). Germline CDR1 and CDR2: GTSNPN and SVGIG (reference sequence). Trimming took off 7 bases at V and 0 bases at J, with 15 bases between the two ends. The CDR3 spans 14 residues. CDR3 in amino acids: CASTDGDTNYGYTF. CDR3 sequence (DNA): TGTGCCTCGACAGACGGCGACACTAACTATGGCTACACCTTC.

The chain joins TRBV4-1 to TRBJ1-1; 7 bases are shared with TRBD1. Germline CDR1 MGHRA, CDR2 YSYEKL. The CDR3 is 16 residues long. Germline trimming cut 4 bases from V and 0 bases from J; bases unmatched to any gene: 8. The CDR3, as DNA: TGCGCCAGCAGCCCTTGGGACAGCCCAGTGAACACTGAAGCTTTCTTT. Translation gives CASSPWDSPVNTEAFF.

This chain connects TRBV19 to TRBJ1-1; 9 nucleotides agree with TRBD1. The CDR3 has 16 residues. The germline gives CDR1 LNHDA, CDR2 SQIVND (reference sequence). Germline trimming cut 6 bases from V and 2 bases from J; bases unmatched to any gene: 10. The CDR3 region is CASRTGTGPFNTEAFF. DNA for the CDR3: TGTGCCAGTAGGACCGGGACAGGGCCTTTTAACACTGAAGCTTTCTTT.

The chain uses TRBV30 and TRBJ1-1; D may be TRBD1 (6 bases). The CDR3 loop spans 14 amino acids. V lost 0 bases, J lost 5 bases, and 13 bases lay in between. CDR1 and CDR2 (germline): GTSNPN, SVGIG (reference sequence). CDR3 DNA sequence: TGTGCCTGGAGTGTAATGGGACACGCGACTGAAGCTTTCTTT. This translates into CAWSVMGHATEAFF.

The chain has TRBV19 and TRBJ2-3; a weak D match, TRBD2 (5 bases). The V and J ends lost 5 bases and 2 bases respectively, with 17 bases between them. CDR1 is LNHDA, CDR2 SQIVND, per germline (reference sequence). This CDR3 is built from 16 residues. CDR3 amino acids: CASSRKVGVFTDTQYF. CDR3 coding DNA: TGTGCCAGTAGTCGAAAGGTGGGAGTTTTCACAGATACGCAGTATTTT.